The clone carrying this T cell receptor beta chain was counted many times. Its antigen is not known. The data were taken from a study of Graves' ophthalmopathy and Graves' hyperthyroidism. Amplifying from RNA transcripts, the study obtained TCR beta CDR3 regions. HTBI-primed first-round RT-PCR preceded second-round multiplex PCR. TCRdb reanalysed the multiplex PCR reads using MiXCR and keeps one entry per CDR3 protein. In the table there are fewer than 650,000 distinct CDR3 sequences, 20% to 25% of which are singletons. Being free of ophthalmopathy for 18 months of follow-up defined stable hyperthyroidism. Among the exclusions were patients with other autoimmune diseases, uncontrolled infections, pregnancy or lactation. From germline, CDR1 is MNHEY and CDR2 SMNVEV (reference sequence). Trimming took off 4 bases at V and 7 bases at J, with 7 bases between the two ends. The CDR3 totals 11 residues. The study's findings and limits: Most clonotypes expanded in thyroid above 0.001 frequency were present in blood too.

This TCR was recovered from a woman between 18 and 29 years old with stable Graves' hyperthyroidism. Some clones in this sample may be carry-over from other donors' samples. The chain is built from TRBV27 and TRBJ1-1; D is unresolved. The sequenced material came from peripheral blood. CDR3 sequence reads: CASSSVFEAFF. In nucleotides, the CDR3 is TGTGCCAGCAGTTCAGTGTTTGAAGCTTTCTTT.